Listed below are T cell receptor beta chains from one sample, sequenced in a study of blood T cell repertoires in COVID-19. TCRdb's copy holds only in-frame clones and misses some; the assay was immunoSEQ multiplex PCR. The sample lists hundreds of thousands of clones; under 95% were seen once. The sample taken for sequencing was PBMCs or T cells enriched from blood (not recorded which). The source is a man aged 60-69 years who had recovered from COVID-19. CDR3s leave out the opening cysteine and the closing phenylalanine or tryptophan. Fields, in order: V gene, CDR3 protein.

TRBV5-4,ASSGGASGKDTQY
TRBV7-2,ASSLSAGKETQY
TRBV7-8,ASSSRQGIAGELF
TRBV2,ASSGAPNQPQH
TRBV9,ASSVGVLAGVNEQY
TRBV6-8,ASSYQNAGNQPQH
TRBV30,AWSVLAGGGDTQY
TRBV19,ASSQVDQPQH
TRBV3-1/TRBV3-2,ASSQGGNTEAF
TRBV4-1,ASSQGRTGGKLF
TRBV7-2,ASSLGTERVNEQF
TRBV29-1,SADGAGARDTEAF
TRBV6-6,ASDLGGYGYT
TRBV12-3/TRBV12-4,ATGTSYNEQF
TRBV25-1,ASSNIAGSRYEQF
TRBV10-3,AISESGQGNSPLH
TRBV19,ASSTPGRIHEQY
TRBV4-1,ASSPTGREREKLF
TRBV20-1,SASPSGSLNTEAF
TRBV5-4,ASSVRDRNTGELF